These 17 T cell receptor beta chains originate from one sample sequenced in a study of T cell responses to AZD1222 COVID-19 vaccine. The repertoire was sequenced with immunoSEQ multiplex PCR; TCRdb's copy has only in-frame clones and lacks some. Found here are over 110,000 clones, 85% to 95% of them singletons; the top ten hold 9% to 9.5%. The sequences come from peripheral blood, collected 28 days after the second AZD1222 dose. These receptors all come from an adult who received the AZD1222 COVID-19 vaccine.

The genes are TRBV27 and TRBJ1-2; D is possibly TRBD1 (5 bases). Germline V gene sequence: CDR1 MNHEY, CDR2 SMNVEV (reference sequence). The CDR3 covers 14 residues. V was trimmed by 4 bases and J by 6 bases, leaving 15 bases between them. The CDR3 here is CASSWAAGMNGYTF. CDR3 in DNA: TGTGCCAGCAGTTGGGCGGCAGGGATGAATGGCTACACCTTC.

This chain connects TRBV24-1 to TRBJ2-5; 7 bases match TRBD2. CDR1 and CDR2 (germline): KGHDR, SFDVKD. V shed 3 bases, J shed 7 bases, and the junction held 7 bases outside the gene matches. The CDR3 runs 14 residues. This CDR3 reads CATSDRSGDGTQYF. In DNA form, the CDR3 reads TGTGCCACCAGTGATCGGAGCGGGGACGGGACCCAGTACTTC.

CDR3 DNA sequence: TGCGCCAGCAGCCTACCCGGGACACCCTATGGCTACACCTTC. As protein: CASSLPGTPYGYTF. The V gene is TRBV4-1, the J gene TRBJ1-2; D perhaps matches TRBD1 (6 bases). The CDR3 length is 14 residues. Deletions cut 4 bases from V and 4 bases from J, with 13 bases between. The germline CDR1 and CDR2 sequences are MGHRA and YSYEKL.

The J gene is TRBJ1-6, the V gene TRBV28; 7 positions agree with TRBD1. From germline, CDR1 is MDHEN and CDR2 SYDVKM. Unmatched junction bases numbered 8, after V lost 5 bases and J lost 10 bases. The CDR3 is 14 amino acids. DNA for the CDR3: TGTGCCAGCAGTCGACAGGGAATTGAATCACCCCTCCACTTT. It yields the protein CASSRQGIESPLHF.

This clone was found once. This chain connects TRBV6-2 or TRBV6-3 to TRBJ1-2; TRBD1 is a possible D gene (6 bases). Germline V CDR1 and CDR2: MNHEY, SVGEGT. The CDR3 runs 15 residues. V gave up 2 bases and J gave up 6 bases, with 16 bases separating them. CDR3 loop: CASSYTSEGGNGYTF. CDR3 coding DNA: TGTGCCAGCAGTTACACCTCGGAAGGGGGTAATGGCTACACCTTC.

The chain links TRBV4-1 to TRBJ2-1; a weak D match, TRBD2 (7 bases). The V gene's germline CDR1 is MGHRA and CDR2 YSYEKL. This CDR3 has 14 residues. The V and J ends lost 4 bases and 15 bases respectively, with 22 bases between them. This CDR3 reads CASSPFLGGGRGFF. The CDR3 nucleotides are TGCGCCAGCAGCCCCTTTTTGGGCGGGGGCCGAGGGTTCTTC.

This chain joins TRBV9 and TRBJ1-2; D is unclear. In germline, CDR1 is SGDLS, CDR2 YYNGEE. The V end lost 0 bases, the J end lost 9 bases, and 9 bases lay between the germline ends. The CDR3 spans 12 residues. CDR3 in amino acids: CASSVGGYSYTF. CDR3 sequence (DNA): TGTGCCAGCAGCGTAGGGGGTTACAGCTACACCTTC.

In DNA form, the CDR3 reads TGTGCCAGCAGTGAAAGACAGGACTATGGCTACACCTTC. The encoded protein is CASSERQDYGYTF. The genes are TRBV25-1 and TRBJ1-2; D may be TRBD1 (6 bases). CDR3 length equals 13 residues. Germline values: CDR1 MGHDK, CDR2 SYGVNS. Trimming cost V 2 bases and J 3 bases, with 7 bases left between them.

CDR3 sequence: CAINQGTGNTGELFF. The CDR3 coding sequence is TGTGCCATCAACCAGGGGACGGGGAACACCGGGGAGCTGTTTTTT. This chain links TRBV10-3 with TRBJ2-2, with D perhaps TRBD1 (6 bases). Trimming took 7 bases from V and 1 from J, leaving 13 bases between them. This CDR3 has 15 amino acids. Germline CDR1 is ENHRY and CDR2 is SYGVKD.

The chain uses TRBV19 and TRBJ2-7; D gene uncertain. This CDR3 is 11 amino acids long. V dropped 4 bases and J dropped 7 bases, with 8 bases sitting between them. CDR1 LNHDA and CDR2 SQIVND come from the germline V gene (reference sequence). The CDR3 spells CASSTPREQYF. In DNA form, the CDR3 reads TGTGCCAGTAGTACCCCCCGGGAGCAGTACTTC.

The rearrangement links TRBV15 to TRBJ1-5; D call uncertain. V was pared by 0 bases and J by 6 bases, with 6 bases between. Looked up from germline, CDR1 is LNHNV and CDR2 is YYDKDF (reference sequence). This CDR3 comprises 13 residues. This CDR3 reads CATSRDLSQPQHF. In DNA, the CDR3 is TGTGCCACCAGCAGAGATCTCTCTCAGCCCCAGCATTTT.

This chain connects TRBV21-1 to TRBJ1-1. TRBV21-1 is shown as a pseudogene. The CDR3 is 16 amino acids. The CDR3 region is CASSKGAGEATSEAFF. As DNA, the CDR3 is TGTGCCAGCAGCAAAGGGGCAGGGGAGGCCACTTCCGAAGCTTTCTTT.

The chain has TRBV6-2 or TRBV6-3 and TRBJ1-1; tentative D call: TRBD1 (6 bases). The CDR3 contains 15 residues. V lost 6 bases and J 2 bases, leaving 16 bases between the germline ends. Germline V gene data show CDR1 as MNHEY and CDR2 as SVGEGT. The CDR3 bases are TGTGCCAGCAGCGAATTAACAGGGACTAACACTGAAGCTTTCTTT. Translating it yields CASSELTGTNTEAFF.

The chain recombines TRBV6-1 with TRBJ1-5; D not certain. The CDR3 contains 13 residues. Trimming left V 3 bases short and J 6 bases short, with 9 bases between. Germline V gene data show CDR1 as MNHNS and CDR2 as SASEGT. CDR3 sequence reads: CASSDRGVQPQHF. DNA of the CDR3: TGTGCCAGCAGTGATCGGGGAGTTCAGCCCCAGCATTTT.

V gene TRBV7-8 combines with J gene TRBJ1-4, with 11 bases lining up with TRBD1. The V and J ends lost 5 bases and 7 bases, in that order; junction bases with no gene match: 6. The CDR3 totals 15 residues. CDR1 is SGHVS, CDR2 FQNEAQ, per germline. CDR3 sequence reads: CASSRGTGGIEKLFF. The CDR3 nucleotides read TGTGCCAGCAGCCGAGGGACAGGGGGAATTGAAAAACTGTTTTTT. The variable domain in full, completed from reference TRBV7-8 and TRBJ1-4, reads GAGVSQSPRYKVAKRGQDVALRCDPISGHVSLFWYQQALGQGPEFLTYFQNEAQLDKSGLPSDRFFAERPEGSVSTLKIQRTQQEDSAVYLCASSRGTGGIEKLFFGSGTQLSVL.

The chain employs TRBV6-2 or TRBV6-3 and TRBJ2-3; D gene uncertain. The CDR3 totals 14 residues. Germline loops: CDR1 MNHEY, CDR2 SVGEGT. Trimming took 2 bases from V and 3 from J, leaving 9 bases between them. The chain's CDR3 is CASSYPMTTDTQYF. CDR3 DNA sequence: TGTGCCAGCAGTTACCCTATGACAACAGATACGCAGTATTTT.

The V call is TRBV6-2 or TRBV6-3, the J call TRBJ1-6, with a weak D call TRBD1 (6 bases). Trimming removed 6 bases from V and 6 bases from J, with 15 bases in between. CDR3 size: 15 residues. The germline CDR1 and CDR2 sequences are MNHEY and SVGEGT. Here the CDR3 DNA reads TGTGCCAGCAGCACGACAGGTTGGGGTAATTCACCCCTCCACTTT. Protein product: CASSTTGWGNSPLHF.